A single sample gave rise to the 19 T cell receptor beta chains below, sequenced in a study of siplizumab effects on memory and regulatory T cells. Profiled with immunoSEQ multiplex PCR; TCRdb holds only in-frame clones, not every one. The sample records approximately 50,000 clones, about 93% being singletons. Sequenced material: CD8+ T cells sorted from blood. The receptors were sampled from a human donor in good health.

V usage is TRBV11-3 and J usage is TRBJ2-5; D is uncertain. The V end was cut by 2 bases, the J end by 0 bases, with 10 bases between. This CDR3 spans 15 amino acids. The V gene's germline CDR1 is SGHNT and CDR2 YENEEA. The CDR3 DNA reads TGTGCCAGCAGCTTACGTGGAGACGACCAAGAGACCCAGTACTTC. Residues: CASSLRGDDQETQYF.

The CDR3 coding sequence is TGTGCCAGCAGCTTAGTATGGACAGATACGCAGTATTTT. It encodes CASSLVWTDTQYF. V gene TRBV11-2 combines with J gene TRBJ2-3; no clear D. The V end was cut by 1 base, the J end by 3 bases, with 5 bases between. Germline V gene lookup returns CDR1 SGHAT and CDR2 FQNNGV. The CDR3 is 13 residues long.

The genes are TRBV19 and TRBJ1-5; D is unresolved. The germline V gene has CDR1 LNHDA and CDR2 SQIVND (reference sequence). This CDR3 has 14 residues. The V and J ends lost 5 bases and 6 bases respectively, with 14 bases between them. CDR3 nucleotides: TGTGCCAGTAGTGAAGAGGGCCTGGCTCAGCCCCAGCATTTT. It specifies CASSEEGLAQPQHF.

V is TRBV10-1 and J is TRBJ1-2; no definite D call. The V end lost 6 bases, the J end lost 0 bases, and 5 bases lay between the germline ends. The germline V gene has CDR1 WNHNN and CDR2 SYGVQD (reference sequence). The CDR3 covers 12 residues. In nucleotides, the CDR3 is TGCGCCAGCAGCGATTCTAACTATGGCTACACCTTC. Residues: CASSDSNYGYTF.

The V and J genes are TRBV29-1 and TRBJ2-5; possibly TRBD1 for D (6 bases). Germline V gene data show CDR1 as SQVTM and CDR2 as ANQGSEA. Trimming stripped 6 bases from V and 9 bases from J, with 20 bases between. The CDR3 spans 13 residues. The CDR3 DNA is TGCAGCGTGGGGGCCCAGTCGGGCGCGGCCCAGTACTTC. It specifies CSVGAQSGAAQYF.

The chain uses TRBV28 and TRBJ1-5; D is ambiguous. The CDR3 runs to 15 residues. Germline lookup yields CDR1 MDHEN and CDR2 SYDVKM. The V end was cut by 3 bases, the J end by 2 bases, with 11 bases between. CDR3 sequence reads: CASSFQREGNQPQHF. The CDR3 nucleotides read TGTGCCAGCAGTTTCCAGAGGGAGGGCAATCAGCCCCAGCATTTT.

The V gene is TRBV10-3, the J gene TRBJ2-7, with D perhaps TRBD2 (5 bases). V lost 4 bases and J lost 5, with 15 bases in between. The CDR3 covers 14 residues. Germline V lookup: CDR1 ENHRY, CDR2 SYGVKD. The CDR3 sequence: CAISGNIRDHEQYF. The CDR3 DNA follows: TGTGCCATCAGTGGTAATATTCGGGATCACGAGCAGTACTTC.

The chain joins TRBV5-5 to TRBJ2-7, with 7 nucleotides matching TRBD1. V shed 4 bases, J shed 4 bases, and the junction held 17 bases outside the gene matches. The CDR3 has 17 amino acids. CDR1 and CDR2 from the germline V gene are SGHKS and YYEKEE (reference sequence). CDR3 protein: CASSTAPLQGPLYEQYF. CDR3 coding DNA: TGTGCCAGCAGCACCGCCCCACTACAGGGGCCCTTGTACGAGCAGTACTTC.

In this sample, this clone turned up once. The chain recombines TRBV7-9 with TRBJ2-7, with a tentative D call TRBD2 (6 bases). V was trimmed by 1 base and J by 4 bases, leaving 17 bases between them. Germline V gene data show CDR1 as SEHNR and CDR2 as FQNEAQ (reference sequence). The CDR3 has 16 amino acids. CDR3 region: CASSLVGLAETYEQYF. The CDR3, as DNA: TGTGCCAGCAGCTTAGTAGGGTTAGCGGAGACTTACGAGCAGTACTTC.

CDR3 bases: TGTGCCAGCAGTTTAGGTTTGAGGGGACTAGCTTCTCCCTACGAGCAGTACTTC. It encodes CASSLGLRGLASPYEQYF. The chain joins TRBV28 to TRBJ2-7; 9 nucleotides match TRBD2. CDR1 and CDR2 from the germline V gene are MDHEN and SYDVKM. This CDR3 has 18 amino acids. Germline trimming cut 2 bases from V and 2 bases from J; bases unmatched to any gene: 13.

The CDR3 sequence is CASSHGYRVTIYSNQPQHF. The DNA for the CDR3 is TGTGCCAGCTCACACGGATACAGGGTTACAATATATAGCAATCAGCCCCAGCATTTT. The chain uses TRBV18 and TRBJ1-5; D perhaps matches TRBD1 (6 bases). CDR3 length: 19 amino acids. Germline V gene lookup returns CDR1 KGHSH and CDR2 LQKENI. V was clipped by 4 bases and J by 0 bases, with 22 bases between them.

V gene TRBV28 combines with J gene TRBJ2-7, with D possibly being TRBD1 (6 bases). CDR1 MDHEN and CDR2 SYDVKM come from the germline V gene. V was cut by 5 bases and J by 3 bases, with 11 bases left in between. The CDR3 covers 13 residues. The CDR3 spells CASSPPDSYEQYF. The CDR3, as DNA: TGTGCCAGCAGTCCCCCGGACAGCTACGAGCAGTACTTC.

The chain links TRBV19 to TRBJ2-1; 15 bases align to TRBD2. The CDR3 covers 18 residues. V lost 2 bases to trimming and J lost 5 bases; unmatched junction nucleotides: 7. From germline, CDR1 is LNHDA and CDR2 SQIVND (reference sequence). The CDR3 coding sequence is TGTGCCAGTAGTATAATTCCGGGACTAGCGGGAGGCGACAATGAGCAGTTCTTC. It codes for CASSIIPGLAGGDNEQFF.

This chain links TRBV27 with TRBJ1-2; D unresolved. V lost 3 bases and J lost 5, with 16 bases in between. CDR3 length equals 15 residues. CDR1 and CDR2 (germline): MNHEY, SMNVEV (reference sequence). CDR3 residues: CASSFVGPRTYGYTF. The CDR3, as DNA: TGTGCCAGCAGTTTCGTAGGACCTCGGACTTATGGCTACACCTTC.

This clone was seen just once. The chain employs TRBV10-1 and TRBJ2-1; either TRBD1 or TRBD2 may fit D (6 bases each). V was trimmed by 3 bases and J by 9 bases, leaving 15 bases between them. The germline V gene has CDR1 WNHNN and CDR2 SYGVQD (reference sequence). There are 14 residues in the CDR3. DNA of the CDR3: TGCGCCAGCAGTGAACGACGGGGGCTTGTTGAGCAGTTCTTC. The encoded protein is CASSERRGLVEQFF.

In nucleotides, the CDR3 is TGTGCCTGGGCCTTGGGGAGAGCCGAGCAGTACTTC. Translating it yields CAWALGRAEQYF. This chain uses TRBV30 with TRBJ2-7, with a possible D match to TRBD2 (5 bases). CDR1 and CDR2 from the germline V gene are GTSNPN and SVGIG (reference sequence). The CDR3 loop spans 12 amino acids. V was clipped by 5 bases and J by 6 bases, with 14 bases between them.

The chain is built from TRBV9 and TRBJ2-1, with D perhaps assigned TRBD1 or TRBD2 (5 bases each). The V gene's germline CDR1 is SGDLS and CDR2 YYNGEE. The CDR3 is made up of 15 amino acids. V was cut by 7 bases and J by 8 bases, with 22 bases left in between. CDR3 bases: TGTGCCAGCCGCCCCGGGACGACCGGTATCGATGAGCAGTTCTTC. Protein: CASRPGTTGIDEQFF.

The chain joins TRBV6-5 to TRBJ2-2; D is unresolved. CDR1 is MNHEY, CDR2 SVGAGI, per germline. V was clipped by 6 bases and J by 4 bases, with 15 bases between them. The CDR3 is 15 amino acids. CDR3 sequence: CASRSRKIVTGELFF. In DNA form, the CDR3 reads TGTGCCAGCAGATCAAGGAAGATCGTCACCGGGGAGCTGTTTTTT.

J is TRBJ1-2 and V is TRBV15, with D hard to call. V was cut by 5 bases and J by 3 bases, with 10 bases left in between. Germline V gene data show CDR1 as LNHNV and CDR2 as YYDKDF (reference sequence). CDR3 length: 13 amino acids. The CDR3 here is CATSERFYYGYTF. The CDR3 region has the DNA TGTGCCACCAGCGAGAGGTTCTACTATGGCTACACCTTC.